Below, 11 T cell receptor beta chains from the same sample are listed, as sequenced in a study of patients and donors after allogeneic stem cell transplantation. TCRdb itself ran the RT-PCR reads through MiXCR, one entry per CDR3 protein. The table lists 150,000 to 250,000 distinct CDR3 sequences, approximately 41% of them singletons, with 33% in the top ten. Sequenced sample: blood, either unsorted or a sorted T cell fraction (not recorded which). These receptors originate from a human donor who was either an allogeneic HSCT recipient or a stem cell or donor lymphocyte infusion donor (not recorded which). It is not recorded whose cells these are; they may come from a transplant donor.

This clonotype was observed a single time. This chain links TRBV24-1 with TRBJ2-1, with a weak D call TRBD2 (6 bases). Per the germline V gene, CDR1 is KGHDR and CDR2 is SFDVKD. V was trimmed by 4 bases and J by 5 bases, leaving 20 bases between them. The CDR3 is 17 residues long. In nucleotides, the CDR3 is TGTGCCACCAGTGACCCGCCTCAGGGAGGACGGCACAATGAGCAGTTCTTC. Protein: CATSDPPQGGRHNEQFF.

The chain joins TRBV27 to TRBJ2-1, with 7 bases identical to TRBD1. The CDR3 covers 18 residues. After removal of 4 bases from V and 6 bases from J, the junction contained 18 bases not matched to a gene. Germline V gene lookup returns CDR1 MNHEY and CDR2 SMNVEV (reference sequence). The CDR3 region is CASSSDLGQVFSSNEQFF. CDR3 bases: TGTGCCAGCAGTTCGGACCTCGGACAGGTATTCTCTTCCAATGAGCAGTTCTTC.

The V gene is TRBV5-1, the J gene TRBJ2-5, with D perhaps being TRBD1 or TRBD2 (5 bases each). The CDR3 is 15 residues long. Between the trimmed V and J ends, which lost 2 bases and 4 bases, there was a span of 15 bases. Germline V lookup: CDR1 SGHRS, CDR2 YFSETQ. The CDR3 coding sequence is TGCGCCAGCAGCTTACGGGACGAGAGAGGAGAGACCCAGTACTTC. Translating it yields CASSLRDERGETQYF.

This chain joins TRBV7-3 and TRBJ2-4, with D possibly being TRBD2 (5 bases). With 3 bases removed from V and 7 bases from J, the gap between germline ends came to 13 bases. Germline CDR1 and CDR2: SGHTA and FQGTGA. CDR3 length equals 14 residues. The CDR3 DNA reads TGTGCCAGCAGCTTGGCCCCCGGGAATAACATTCAGTACTTC. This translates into CASSLAPGNNIQYF. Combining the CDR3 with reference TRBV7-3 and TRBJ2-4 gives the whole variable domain GAGVSQTPSNKVTEKGKYVELRCDPISGHTALYWYRQSLGQGPEFLIYFQGTGAADDSGLPNDRFFAVRPEGSVSTLKIQRTERGDSAVYLCASSLAPGNNIQYFGAGTRLSVL.

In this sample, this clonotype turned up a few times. The CDR3 here is CASSSLLGARAMGYTF. CDR3 DNA sequence: TGTGCCAGCAGTAGCCTTTTAGGAGCGAGGGCCATGGGCTACACCTTC. J is TRBJ1-2 and V is TRBV27; D gene uncertain. V lost 5 bases to trimming and J lost 8 bases, with 24 bases between them. The germline V gene has CDR1 MNHEY and CDR2 SMNVEV (reference sequence). The CDR3 consists of 16 residues.

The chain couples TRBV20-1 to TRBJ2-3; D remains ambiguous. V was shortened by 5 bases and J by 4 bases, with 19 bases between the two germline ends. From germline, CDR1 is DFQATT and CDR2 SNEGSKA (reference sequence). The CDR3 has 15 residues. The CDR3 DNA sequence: TGCAGTGCTCCCCCGACGACACATGGGTCAGATACGCAGTATTTT. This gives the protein CSAPPTTHGSDTQYF.

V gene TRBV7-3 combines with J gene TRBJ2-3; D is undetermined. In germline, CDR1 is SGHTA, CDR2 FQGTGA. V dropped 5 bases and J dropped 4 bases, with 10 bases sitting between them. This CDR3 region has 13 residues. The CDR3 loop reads CASSPVLADTQYF. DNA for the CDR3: TGTGCCAGCAGCCCCGTTCTAGCAGATACGCAGTATTTT.

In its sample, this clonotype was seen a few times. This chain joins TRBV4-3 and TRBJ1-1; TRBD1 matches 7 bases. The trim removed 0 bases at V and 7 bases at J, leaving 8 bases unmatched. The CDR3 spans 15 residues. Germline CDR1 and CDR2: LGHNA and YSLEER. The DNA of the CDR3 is TGCGCCAGCAGCCAAGATGTGGAGGGGGCAATTGAAGCTTTCTTT. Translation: CASSQDVEGAIEAFF.

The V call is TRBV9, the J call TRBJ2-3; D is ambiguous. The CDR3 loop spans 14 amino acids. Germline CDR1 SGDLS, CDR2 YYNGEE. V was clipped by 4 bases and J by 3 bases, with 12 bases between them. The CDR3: CASSSPSRTDTQYF. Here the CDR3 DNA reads TGTGCCAGCAGCTCCCCATCTAGGACAGATACGCAGTATTTT.

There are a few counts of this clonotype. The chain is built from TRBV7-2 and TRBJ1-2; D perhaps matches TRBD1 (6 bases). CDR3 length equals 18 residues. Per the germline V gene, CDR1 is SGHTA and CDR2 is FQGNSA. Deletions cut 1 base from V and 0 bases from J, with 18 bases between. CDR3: CASSLVRGQPPANYGYTF. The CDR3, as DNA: TGTGCCAGCAGCTTAGTTCGCGGACAGCCCCCCGCTAACTATGGCTACACCTTC. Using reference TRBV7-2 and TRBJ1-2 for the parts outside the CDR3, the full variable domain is GAGVSQSPSNKVTEKGKDVELRCDPISGHTALYWYRQSLGQGLEFLIYFQGNSAPDKSGLPSDRFSAERTGGSVSTLTIQRTQQEDSAVYLCASSLVRGQPPANYGYTFGSGTRLTVV.

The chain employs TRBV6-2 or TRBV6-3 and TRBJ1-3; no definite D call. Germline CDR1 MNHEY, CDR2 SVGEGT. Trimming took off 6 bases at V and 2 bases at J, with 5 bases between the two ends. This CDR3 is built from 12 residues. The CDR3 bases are TGTGCCAGCAGAACCCCTGGAAACACCATATATTTT. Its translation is CASRTPGNTIYF.